This T cell receptor beta chain was retrieved from a study of CD8+CD57+ T cells in acquired aplastic anemia. Genomic DNA was employed as the template in profiling TCR beta VDJ and CDR3. TCRdb used MiXCR to reprocess the reads, holding one entry per CDR3 protein. Of 100,000 to 150,000 distinct CDR3 sequences in the sample, 55% to 70% were seen once. All sequencing subjects had displayed CD8+CD57+ cell expansion on flow cytometry. All patients had severe acquired aplastic anemia. The CDR3 is 12 residues long. Looked up from germline, CDR1 is SGHTA and CDR2 is FQGNSA. V shed 8 bases and J shed 4 bases, with 12 bases lying between them.

The receptor comes from a human donor with aplastic anemia. Sequencing was done on a sample of sorted CD4+, CD8+, or CD8+CD57+ T cells (not recorded which) from PBMCs. This sequence joins TRBV7-2 and TRBJ2-7; no reliable D call. The CDR3 loop reads CASSPGPYEQYF. As DNA, the CDR3 is TGTGCCAGCTCACCCGGGCCGTACGAGCAGTACTTC. The full variable domain, rest sourced from reference TRBV7-2 and TRBJ2-7, is GAGVSQSPSNKVTEKGKDVELRCDPISGHTALYWYRQSLGQGLEFLIYFQGNSAPDKSGLPSDRFSAERTGGSVSTLTIQRTQQEDSAVYLCASSPGPYEQYFGPGTRLTVT.